This TCR beta chain was obtained from a study of human T cells and chemical hapten exposure. Study at large: Largely, small differences in pooled library volume made per-sample TCR yields vary.

This clonotype was counted between two and nine times. Its specificity is not known. The CDR3 has 15 residues. J lost 5 bases, V lost 2 bases, and 9 bases had no gene match. The V gene's germline CDR1 is SGDLS and CDR2 YYNGEE. From the RACE reads, TCRdb called clonotypes with MiXCR, one entry per CDR3 protein. The sample has over 130,000 distinct CDR3 sequences; about 12% are singletons. The time point: patch test 2, 6 weeks after DPC sensitization. The treatment is: therapeutic diphenylcyclopropenone sensitization with weekly scalp DPC. Phlebotomy was performed prior to application of every patch test. General study results and limits: It was expanded TCRs that formed significantly more large CDR3 similarity clusters than controls did.

This sequence originates from a woman aged 45-65 years with alopecia areata. Some clones in this sample may be carry-over from other donors' samples. This specimen consisted of whole blood, obtained in connection with sensitization to the hapten diphenylcyclopropenone (DPC). The rearrangement links TRBV9 to TRBJ2-5; TRBD1 matches at 7 bases. Written as DNA, the CDR3 is TGTGCCAGCAGCGTTCAGGGGGTCGGGTGGGAGACCCAGTACTTC. This sequence encodes CASSVQGVGWETQYF. The full variable domain, with the rest looked up from reference TRBV9 and TRBJ2-5, is DSGVTQTPKHLITATGQRVTLRCSPRSGDLSVYWYQQSLDQGLQFLIQYYNGEERAKGNILERFSAQQFPDLHSELNLSSLELGDSALYFCASSVQGVGWETQYFGPGTRLLVL.